The 13 T cell receptor beta chains presented below share a single source sample, sequenced in a study of shared clonotypes between healthy human individuals. Clones were sequenced by immunoSEQ multiplex PCR, and TCRdb holds only the in-frame ones, with some missing. The data show 800,000 to 950,000 clones, approximately 97% seen once. The naive CD8 subset, CD45RO-negative cells positively selected for CCR7, excluded terminally differentiated effector memory CD45RA+ cells. Sequenced sample: naive CD8+ T cells sorted from blood. The receptors derive from a man aged 25 to 45 in good health.

The chain recombines TRBV7-8 with TRBJ2-1, with 9 bases identical to TRBD1. The CDR3 spans 16 residues. From germline, CDR1 is SGHVS and CDR2 FQNEAQ. Germline trimming cut 0 bases from V and 3 bases from J; bases unmatched to any gene: 3. The DNA of the CDR3 is TGTGCCAGCAGCTTAGCGCGGACAGGGGTCTACAATGAGCAGTTCTTC. Amino acids: CASSLARTGVYNEQFF.

This clone is a singleton in its sample. The V call is TRBV27, the J call TRBJ2-1; D is unclear. V lost 2 bases and J 6 bases, leaving 11 bases between the germline ends. Germline values: CDR1 MNHEY, CDR2 SMNVEV (reference sequence). CDR3 length: 14 residues. The CDR3 DNA reads as TGTGCCAGCAGTTTAGGGGATGGGCCCAATGAGCAGTTCTTC. It translates to CASSLGDGPNEQFF.

The genes are TRBV10-2 and TRBJ2-7; D may correspond to TRBD1 or TRBD2 (5 bases each). V lost 3 bases and J 2 bases, leaving 8 bases between the germline ends. The V gene's germline CDR1 is WSHSY and CDR2 SAAADI. The CDR3 loop spans 13 amino acids. The CDR3 DNA sequence: TGCGCCAGCAGTGAAAAGGGACCCTACGAGCAGTACTTC. Protein: CASSEKGPYEQYF.

V usage is TRBV28 and J usage is TRBJ2-1; 12 positions agree with TRBD2. The V gene's germline CDR1 is MDHEN and CDR2 SYDVKM. CDR3 length equals 17 residues. V dropped 4 bases and J dropped 2; count of bases not matched to a gene: 6. CDR3 amino acids: CASSSRLAGVAYNEQFF. DNA of the CDR3: TGTGCCAGCAGTTCCCGACTAGCGGGAGTAGCCTACAATGAGCAGTTCTTC.

This clone was detected only once. The J gene is TRBJ2-7, the V gene TRBV4-1, with a tentative D call TRBD1 (5 bases). CDR3 size: 14 residues. Trimming shortened V by 4 bases and J by 3 bases, and 13 bases separated the two germline ends. Germline V CDR1 and CDR2: MGHRA, YSYEKL. CDR3 sequence: CASSPRGSLYEQYF. In nucleotides, the CDR3 is TGCGCCAGCAGCCCTAGGGGTTCCCTCTACGAGCAGTACTTC.

The gene calls are TRBV11-1 and TRBJ2-7; 7 positions agree with TRBD2. V lost 6 bases, J lost 7 bases, and 21 bases stayed unmatched. The V gene's germline CDR1 is SGHAT and CDR2 FQDESV (reference sequence). CDR3 length: 17 residues. In DNA form, the CDR3 reads TGTGCCAGCAGTCTTTCAACTCCGACGAGCGGGGCCTGGGAGCAGTACTTC. The encoded protein is CASSLSTPTSGAWEQYF.

The chain recombines TRBV9 with TRBJ1-2; no reliable D call. V was pared by 6 bases and J by 7 bases, with 13 bases between. Germline V lookup: CDR1 SGDLS, CDR2 YYNGEE. The CDR3 totals 12 residues. The CDR3 DNA reads as TGTGCCAGCAACGCCTTGGGCGGTGGCTACACCTTC. The encoded protein is CASNALGGGYTF. Looking up the rest from reference TRBV9 and TRBJ1-2 gives the full variable domain: DSGVTQTPKHLITATGQRVTLRCSPRSGDLSVYWYQQSLDQGLQFLIQYYNGEERAKGNILERFSAQQFPDLHSELNLSSLELGDSALYFCASNALGGGYTFGSGTRLTVV.

The CDR3 nucleotides read TGTGCCAGCAGTTTAGCCCGACTAGCGGAAGCGGCATGGCAGTACTTC. As protein: CASSLARLAEAAWQYF. The chain is built from TRBV28 and TRBJ2-7; TRBD2 matches 9 bases. The trim removed 2 bases at V and 9 bases at J, leaving 14 bases unmatched. CDR3 length: 16 residues. Germline CDR1 is MDHEN and CDR2 is SYDVKM. The complete variable domain, with remaining parts taken from reference TRBV28 and TRBJ2-7, reads DVKVTQSSRYLVKRTGEKVFLECVQDMDHENMFWYRQDPGLGLRLIYFSYDVKMKEKGDIPEGYSVSREKKERFSLILESASTNQTSMYLCASSLARLAEAAWQYFGPGTRLTVT.

The chain recombines TRBV7-9 with TRBJ2-7; 7 positions match TRBD1. Trimming at V came to 5 bases and at J to 6 bases, leaving 13 bases not matched to a gene. The CDR3 totals 15 residues. The germline CDR1 and CDR2 sequences are SEHNR and FQNEAQ (reference sequence). The CDR3 loop reads CASSMTGPRVSEQYF. CDR3 nucleotide sequence: TGTGCCAGCAGCATGACAGGGCCACGGGTTTCCGAGCAGTACTTC.

The chain joins TRBV7-9 to TRBJ2-2; TRBD2 matches at 8 bases. This CDR3 has 18 residues. Germline V gene sequence: CDR1 SEHNR, CDR2 FQNEAQ (reference sequence). Trimming removed 0 bases from V and 4 bases from J; junction bases left unmatched: 10. CDR3 loop: CASSLALGLAEITGELFF. In nucleotides, the CDR3 is TGTGCCAGCAGCTTAGCGCTAGGACTAGCAGAAATCACCGGGGAGCTGTTTTTT.

In its sample, this clone was seen once. V and J are TRBV2 and TRBJ2-7; D perhaps matches TRBD1 (5 bases). Germline CDR1 is SNHLY and CDR2 is FYNNEI. V lost 6 bases to trimming and J lost 1 base, with 10 bases between them. This CDR3 contains 13 residues. CDR3 region: CASRDISSYEQYF. CDR3 DNA sequence: TGTGCCAGCAGGGACATTTCTTCCTACGAGCAGTACTTC.

The rearrangement uses TRBV7-6 and TRBJ2-1; D gene ambiguous. Germline V gives CDR1 SGHVS, CDR2 FNYEAQ. The CDR3 runs 11 residues. V shed 3 bases and J shed 8 bases, with 5 bases lying between them. CDR3 coding DNA: TGTGCCAGCAGCTTTTCGGATGAGCAGTTCTTC. This codes for CASSFSDEQFF.

The CDR3 DNA sequence: TGTGCCAGCAGCTTAACAAGGGGGGCCCCTGGGGCCAACGTCCTGACTTTC. It yields the protein CASSLTRGAPGANVLTF. The gene calls are TRBV7-3 and TRBJ2-6; either TRBD1 or TRBD2 may fit D (6 bases each). This CDR3 contains 17 residues. Trimming shortened V by 0 bases and J by 2 bases, and 11 bases separated the two germline ends. Per the germline V gene, CDR1 is SGHTA and CDR2 is FQGTGA.